The rows below give T cell receptor beta chains drawn from one sample of a study of blood T cell repertoires in COVID-19. The method was immunoSEQ multiplex PCR; TCRdb's version includes in-frame clones alone and lacks a portion of them. The table has roughly 80,000 clones, approximately 91% seen once. The sequenced material came from peripheral blood. Every receptor here comes from a man aged 50 to 60 with COVID-19, enrolled during active disease. The CDR3 runs from the conserved cysteine through the conserved F or W. D genes are given only for firm matches. The size field is filled for only some rows; it gives once, few, many or a size class.

>TRBJ2-6|TRBV19|NA|medium-sized
CATTPDTGSPSGANVLTF
TGTGCCACAACTCCAGACACAGGGTCCCCCTCTGGGGCCAACGTCCTGACTTTC
>TRBJ2-1|TRBV7-2|TRBD2|NA
CASSPSGLAGVNEQFF
TGTGCCAGCAGCCCATCGGGACTAGCGGGAGTCAATGAGCAGTTCTTC
>TRBJ2-5|TRBV28|NA|NA
CASSFLRSEETQYF
TGTGCCAGCAGTTTTTTGCGGAGCGAAGAGACCCAGTACTTC
>TRBJ1-5|TRBV6-2/TRBV6-3|TRBD1|NA
CASSYRTGNKGQPQHF
TGTGCCAGCAGTTACCGGACAGGGAACAAGGGGCAGCCCCAGCATTTT
>TRBJ1-2|TRBV6-5|NA|NA
CASHRAASGGYTF
TGTGCCAGCCACCGTGCGGCCTCAGGGGGCTACACCTTC
>TRBJ2-2|TRBV7-3|TRBD2|NA
CASSRGLGLAGETGELFF
TGTGCCAGCAGCCGAGGTCTGGGCCTAGCGGGAGAAACCGGGGAGCTGTTTTTT
>TRBJ2-5|TRBV28|TRBD1|NA
CASSYQTGGAGETQYF
TGTGCCAGCAGTTACCAGACAGGGGGCGCGGGAGAGACCCAGTACTTC
>TRBJ2-5|TRBV3-1/TRBV3-2|NA|NA
CASRRTTGTPTETQYF
TGTGCCAGCAGGCGTACAACCGGGACACCAACCGAGACCCAGTACTTC
>TRBJ2-2|TRBV10-3|TRBD2|NA
CAISASGSGSGELFF
TGTGCCATCAGTGCTAGCGGGAGTGGATCCGGGGAGCTGTTTTTT
>TRBJ2-1|TRBV7-9|NA|NA
CASSPYEEYNEQFF
TGTGCCAGCAGCCCGTACGAAGAGTACAATGAGCAGTTCTTC
>TRBJ1-1|TRBV2|NA|NA
CASRGTPNTEAFF
TGTGCCAGCAGGGGGACACCGAACACTGAAGCTTTCTTT
>TRBJ1-2|TRBV27|TRBD1|NA
CASSLTGDAGYTF
TGTGCCAGCAGTCTGACAGGGGACGCTGGCTACACCTTC
>TRBJ1-3|TRBV6-1|NA|NA
CASSEYEGNTIYF
TGTGCCAGCAGTGAATATGAGGGAAACACCATATATTTT
>TRBJ2-5|TRBV5-6|TRBD1|NA
CASSFVQGVSLETQYF
TGTGCCAGCAGCTTTGTACAGGGGGTTAGCTTAGAGACCCAGTACTTC
>TRBJ2-3|TRBV7-3|TRBD2|NA
CASSRWASGASTDTQYF
TGTGCCAGCAGCCGCTGGGCTAGCGGGGCTAGCACAGATACGCAGTATTTT
>TRBJ1-5|TRBV28|NA|few
CASTGASNQPQHF
TGTGCCAGCACAGGGGCTAGCAATCAGCCCCAGCATTTT
>TRBJ2-5|TRBV10-3|TRBD2|NA
CAIRQLAGETQYF
TGTGCCATCAGGCAACTAGCGGGAGAGACCCAGTACTTC
>TRBJ2-2|TRBV28|TRBD1|NA
CASSIRDRQGVTGELFF
TGTGCCAGCAGCATAAGAGACCGACAGGGGGTCACCGGGGAGCTGTTTTTT
>TRBJ2-3|TRBV7-2|TRBD2|NA
CASSYRTSGDTQYF
TGTGCCAGCAGCTATCGGACTAGCGGAGATACGCAGTATTTT
>TRBJ2-3|TRBV2|NA|NA
CASSEISSTDTQYF
TGTGCCAGCAGTGAAATATCTAGCACAGATACGCAGTATTTT